This T cell receptor (beta chain) was profiled in a study of blood T cell repertoires in COVID-19. Background on the study: Acute-phase and convalescent COVID-19 samples originated in the United States, Italy and Spain. The cDNA or gDNA used as material had been derived from T cells, B-cell-depleted T cells, or PBMCs.

Original data processing: Estimation of nucleated cell counts relied on the amplification of reference gene primers. Clones were read by immunoSEQ multiplex PCR, and TCRdb kept only the in-frame ones, dropping some. V, J and clone size were drawn from that table, and D and trimming were deduced from the DNA. This repertoire shows a few hundred thousand clones, roughly 86% found once; its top ten account for more than 1%. Turning to this clone: This specimen includes other DNA sequences encoding the same CDR3.

CDR3 size: 14 residues. Germline CDR1 reads SGHKS; CDR2 reads YYEKEE (reference sequence). The V and J ends lost 3 bases and 4 bases, in that order; junction bases with no gene match: 2. The sequencing sample was made of peripheral blood. The TCR sequence derives from a human donor with acute or convalescent COVID-19. The donor label of this sample is uncertain. This sequence joins TRBV5-5 and TRBJ2-5, with 11 bases identical to TRBD1. CDR3 sequence reads: CASSSGTGGETQYF. The CDR3, as DNA: TGTGCCAGCAGCTCTGGGACAGGGGGAGAGACCCAGTACTTC.